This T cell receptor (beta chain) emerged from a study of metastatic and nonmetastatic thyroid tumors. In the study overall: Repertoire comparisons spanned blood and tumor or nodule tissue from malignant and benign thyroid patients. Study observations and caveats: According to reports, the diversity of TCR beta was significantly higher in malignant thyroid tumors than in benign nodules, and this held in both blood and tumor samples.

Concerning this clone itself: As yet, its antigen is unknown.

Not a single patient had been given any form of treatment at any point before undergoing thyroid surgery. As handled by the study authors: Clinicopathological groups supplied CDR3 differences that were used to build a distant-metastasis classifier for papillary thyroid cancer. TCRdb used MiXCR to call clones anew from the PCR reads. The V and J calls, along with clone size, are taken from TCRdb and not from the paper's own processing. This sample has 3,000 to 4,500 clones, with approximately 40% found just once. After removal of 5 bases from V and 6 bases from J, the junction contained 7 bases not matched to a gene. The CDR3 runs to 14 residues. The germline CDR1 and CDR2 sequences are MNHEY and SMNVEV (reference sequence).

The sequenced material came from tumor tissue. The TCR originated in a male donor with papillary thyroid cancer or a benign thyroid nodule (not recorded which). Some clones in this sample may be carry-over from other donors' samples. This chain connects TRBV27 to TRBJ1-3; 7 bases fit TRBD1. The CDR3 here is CASSQGTELNTIYF. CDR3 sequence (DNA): TGTGCCAGCAGTCAAGGGACAGAATTAAACACCATATATTTT.